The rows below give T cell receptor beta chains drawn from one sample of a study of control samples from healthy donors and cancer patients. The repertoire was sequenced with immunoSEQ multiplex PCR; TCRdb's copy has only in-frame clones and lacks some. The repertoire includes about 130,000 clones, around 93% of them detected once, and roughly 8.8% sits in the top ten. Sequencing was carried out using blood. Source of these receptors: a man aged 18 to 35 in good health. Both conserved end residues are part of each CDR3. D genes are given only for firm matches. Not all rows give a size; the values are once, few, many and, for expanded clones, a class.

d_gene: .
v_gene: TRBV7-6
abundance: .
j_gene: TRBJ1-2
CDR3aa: CASSQQGTGYTF
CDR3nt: TGTGCCAGCAGCCAACAGGGAACCGGCTACACCTTC

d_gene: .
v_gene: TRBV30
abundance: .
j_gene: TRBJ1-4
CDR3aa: CAWRRRQGGEKLFF
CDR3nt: TGTGCCTGGAGAAGGAGGCAGGGCGGCGAAAAACTGTTTTTT

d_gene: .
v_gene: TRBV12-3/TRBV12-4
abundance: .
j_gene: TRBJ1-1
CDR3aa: CASSQQGNTEAFF
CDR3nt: TGTGCCAGCAGCCAGCAAGGGAACACTGAAGCTTTCTTT

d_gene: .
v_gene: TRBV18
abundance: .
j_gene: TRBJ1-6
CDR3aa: CASSPQGSRNSPLHF
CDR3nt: TGTGCCAGCTCCCCACAGGGTAGTCGGAATTCACCCCTCCACTTT

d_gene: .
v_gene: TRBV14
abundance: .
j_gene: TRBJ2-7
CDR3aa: CASSLQGAGGPHEQYF
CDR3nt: TGTGCCAGCAGCCTTCAAGGGGCAGGGGGGCCTCACGAGCAGTACTTC

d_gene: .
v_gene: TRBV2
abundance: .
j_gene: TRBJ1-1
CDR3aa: CASRAALNTEAFF
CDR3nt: TGTGCCAGCAGGGCCGCGTTGAACACTGAAGCTTTCTTT

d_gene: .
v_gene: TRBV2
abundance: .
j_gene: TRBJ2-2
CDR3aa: CASSEAPITGELFF
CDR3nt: TGTGCCAGCAGTGAAGCTCCCATCACCGGGGAGCTGTTTTTT

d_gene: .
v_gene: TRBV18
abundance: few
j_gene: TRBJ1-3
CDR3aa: CASSPLGRESSGNTIYF
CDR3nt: TGTGCCAGCTCACCATTGGGCCGCGAAAGCTCTGGAAACACCATATATTTT

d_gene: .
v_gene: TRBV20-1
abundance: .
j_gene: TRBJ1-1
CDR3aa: CSARDHREAFF
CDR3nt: TGCAGTGCTAGAGATCATCGGGAAGCTTTCTTT

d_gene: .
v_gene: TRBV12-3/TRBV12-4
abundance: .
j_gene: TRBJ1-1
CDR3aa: CASSFNSHEAFF
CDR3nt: TGTGCCAGCAGTTTCAACAGCCATGAAGCTTTCTTT

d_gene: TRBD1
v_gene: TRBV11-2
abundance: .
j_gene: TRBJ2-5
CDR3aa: CASSLVRDRGRRGETQYF
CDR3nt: TGTGCCAGCAGCTTGGTCCGGGACAGGGGACGCCGCGGGGAGACCCAGTACTTC

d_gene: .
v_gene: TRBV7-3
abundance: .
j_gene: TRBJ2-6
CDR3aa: CASAPRLGANVLTF
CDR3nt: TGTGCCAGCGCCCCCCGGCTCGGGGCCAACGTCCTGACTTTC

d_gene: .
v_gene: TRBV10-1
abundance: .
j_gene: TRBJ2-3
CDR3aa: CASGTSTDTQYF
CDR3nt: TGCGCCAGCGGCACTAGCACAGATACGCAGTATTTT

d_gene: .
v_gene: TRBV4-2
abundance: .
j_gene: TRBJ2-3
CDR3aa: CASSQASQTTDTQYF
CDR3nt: TGTGCCAGCAGCCAAGCGTCCCAGACCACAGATACGCAGTATTTT

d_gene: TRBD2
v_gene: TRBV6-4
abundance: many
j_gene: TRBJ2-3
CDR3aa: CASSPSGVTDTQYF
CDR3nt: TGTGCCAGCAGTCCTAGCGGGGTAACAGATACGCAGTATTTT

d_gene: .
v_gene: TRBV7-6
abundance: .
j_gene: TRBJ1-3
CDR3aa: CASSLEAAHSGNTIYF
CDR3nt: TGTGCCAGCAGCTTAGAGGCTGCCCACTCTGGAAACACCATATATTTT

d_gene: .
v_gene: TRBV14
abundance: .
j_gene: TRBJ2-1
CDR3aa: CASGPNNEQFF
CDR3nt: TGTGCCAGCGGCCCCAACAATGAGCAGTTCTTC

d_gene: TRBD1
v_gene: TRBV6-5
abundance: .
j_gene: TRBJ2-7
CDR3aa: CASSDRGNEQYF
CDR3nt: TGTGCCAGCAGCGACAGGGGCAACGAGCAGTACTTC

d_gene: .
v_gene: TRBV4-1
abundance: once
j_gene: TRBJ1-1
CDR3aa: CASSQGRLNTEAFF
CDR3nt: TGCGCCAGCAGCCAAGGACGGTTAAACACTGAAGCTTTCTTT

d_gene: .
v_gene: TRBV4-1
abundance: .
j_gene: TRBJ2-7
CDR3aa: CASSFQLDIGGEQYF
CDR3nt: TGCGCCAGCAGCTTTCAACTTGACATCGGTGGCGAGCAGTACTTC